These T cell receptor beta chains were read from a single sample in a study of OX40 agonist ivuxolimab in advanced cancers. Measured with immunoSEQ multiplex PCR; TCRdb has only the in-frame clones, and not every one. The data contain more than 45,000 clones, approximately 82% of them seen just once; the ten biggest clones take up roughly 2.8%. Sequencing was performed on CD4+ or CD8+ T cells sorted from blood, taken in a trial of the OX40 agonist ivuxolimab. The receptor set was obtained from an adult with an advanced solid tumor such as melanoma, head and neck, liver or kidney cancer. The CDR3 runs from the conserved cysteine through the conserved F or W. The D gene is left open where the match is weak. Rows give clone size only sometimes, using once, few, many, or a class for an expanded clone.

v_gene	j_gene	d_gene	abundance	CDR3nt	CDR3aa
TRBV2	TRBJ2-5	NA	NA	TGTGCCAGCAGTGTTTACTGGCAAGAGACCCAGTACTTC	CASSVYWQETQYF
TRBV7-2	TRBJ2-7	NA	NA	TGTGCCAGCAGCTCTGGGCTCATTAGCTCCTACGAGCAGTACTTC	CASSSGLISSYEQYF
TRBV6-5	TRBJ1-3	NA	NA	TGTGCCAGCAGTTACTCGGGCCACTCTGGAAACACCATATATTTT	CASSYSGHSGNTIYF
TRBV6-5	TRBJ2-7	TRBD1	NA	TGTGCCAGCAGGCCAGGGGGCGCGAACGAGCAGTACTTC	CASRPGGANEQYF
TRBV19	TRBJ2-5	TRBD1	NA	TGTGCCAGTGCGGACAGGACAGGGGGGAAGACCCAGTACTTC	CASADRTGGKTQYF
TRBV11-2	TRBJ1-5	NA	NA	TGTGCCAGCAGCTTAGAGGAGGGTCAGCCCCAGCATTTT	CASSLEEGQPQHF
TRBV28	TRBJ2-5	NA	NA	TGTGCCAGCAGTTTTACAGAGACCCAGTACTTC	CASSFTETQYF
TRBV11-3	TRBJ2-7	TRBD1	NA	TGTGCCAGCAGCATACTTTGGACAGGGACAGTCTACGAGCAGTACTTC	CASSILWTGTVYEQYF
TRBV23-1	TRBJ1-1	NA	NA	TGCGCCAGCAGTCAATCGAGGCACACGCCCGGTCCGAACACTGAAGCTTTCTTT	CASSQSRHTPGPNTEAFF
TRBV6-5	TRBJ2-6	NA	NA	TGTGCCAGCAGTTACTCGAGGGGGGCCGGGGCCAACGTCCTGACTTTC	CASSYSRGAGANVLTF
TRBV5-1	TRBJ2-3	NA	NA	TGCGCCAGCAGCTTGGAGGGCAGGGTGGTAGATACGCAGTATTTT	CASSLEGRVVDTQYF
TRBV18	TRBJ2-1	NA	once	TGTGCCAGCTCTCGACCCCAGAATGAGCAGTTCTTC	CASSRPQNEQFF
TRBV5-6	TRBJ1-2	NA	NA	TGTGCCAGCAGCTTGAGGGTCAGGGAGGACTATGGCTACACCTTC	CASSLRVREDYGYTF
TRBV7-2	TRBJ2-7	TRBD1	NA	TGTGCCAGCAGCTTAGGGACAGGGGTCTCCTACGAGCAGTACTTC	CASSLGTGVSYEQYF
TRBV4-2	TRBJ1-1	NA	NA	TGTGCCAGCAGCCAAGATGCCAGTCCGAACACTGAAGCTTTCTTT	CASSQDASPNTEAFF
TRBV27	TRBJ1-2	NA	NA	TGTGCCAGCAGTTCGACAGGACAGAGGGACTATGGCTACACCTTC	CASSSTGQRDYGYTF
TRBV11-2	TRBJ1-1	NA	NA	TGTGCCAGCAGCTGGAGCATCGGGCCTGAAGCTTTCTTT	CASSWSIGPEAFF
TRBV7-2	TRBJ2-1	NA	once	TGTGCCAGCAGCATAGGGGCGGCAGGGGGGCGACCGTTCTTC	CASSIGAAGGRPFF
TRBV5-1	TRBJ1-3	NA	NA	TGCGCCAGCAGCCCCTGGACCAGGGCGATGTCTGGAAACACCATATATTTT	CASSPWTRAMSGNTIYF
TRBV9	TRBJ2-1	NA	NA	TGTGCCAGCAGCGTGTCCAGAAACAATGAGCAGTTCTTC	CASSVSRNNEQFF
TRBV6-1	TRBJ2-7	NA	NA	TGTGCCAGCAGTGAAGTGGGGGGTAGGTCCTACGAGCAGTACTTC	CASSEVGGRSYEQYF
TRBV5-1	TRBJ2-7	NA	NA	TGCGCCAGCAGCTTGGTAGGGGCTGGACACGAGCAGTACTTC	CASSLVGAGHEQYF